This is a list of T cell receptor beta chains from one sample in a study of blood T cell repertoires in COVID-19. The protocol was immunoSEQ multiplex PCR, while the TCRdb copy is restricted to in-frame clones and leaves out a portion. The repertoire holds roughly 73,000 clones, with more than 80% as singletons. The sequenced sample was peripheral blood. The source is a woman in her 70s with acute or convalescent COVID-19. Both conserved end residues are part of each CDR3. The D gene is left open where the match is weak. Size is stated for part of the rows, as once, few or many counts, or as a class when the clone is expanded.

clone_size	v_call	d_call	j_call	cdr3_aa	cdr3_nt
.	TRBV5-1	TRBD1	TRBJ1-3	CASSSGTGPGGNTIYF	TGCGCCAGCAGCTCGGGGACAGGTCCGGGGGGAAACACCATATATTTT
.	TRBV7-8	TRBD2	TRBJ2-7	CASSFNGLAASDEQYF	TGTGCCAGCAGCTTTAATGGACTAGCGGCCAGTGACGAGCAGTACTTC
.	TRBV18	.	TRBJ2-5	CASSQAGVQETQYF	TGTGCCAGCTCACAGGCGGGCGTTCAAGAGACCCAGTACTTC
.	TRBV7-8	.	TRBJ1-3	CASSMGTLSGNTIYF	TGTGCCAGCAGCATGGGGACACTATCTGGAAACACCATATATTTT
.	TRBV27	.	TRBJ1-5	CASSWRGPNQPQHF	TGTGCCAGCAGTTGGCGCGGTCCGAATCAGCCCCAGCATTTT
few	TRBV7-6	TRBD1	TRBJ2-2	CASSRTRTGLGELFF	TGTGCCAGCAGCCGAACCCGGACAGGGCTTGGGGAGCTGTTTTTT
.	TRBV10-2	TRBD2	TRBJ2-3	CASGARTSGTDTQYF	TGCGCCAGTGGGGCCCGGACTAGCGGGACAGATACGCAGTATTTT
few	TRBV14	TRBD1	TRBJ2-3	CASSSGQGATDTQYF	TGTGCCAGCAGCTCGGGACAGGGGGCCACAGATACGCAGTATTTT
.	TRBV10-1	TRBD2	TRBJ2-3	CASTGRGAGESDTQYF	TGCGCCAGCACCGGTCGTGGAGCGGGAGAATCAGATACGCAGTATTTT
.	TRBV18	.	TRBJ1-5	CASSLDRFNQPQHF	TGTGCCAGCTCACTAGACAGGTTCAATCAGCCCCAGCATTTT
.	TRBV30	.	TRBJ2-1	CAWSGSSYNEQFF	TGTGCCTGGAGTGGGAGTTCCTACAATGAGCAGTTCTTC
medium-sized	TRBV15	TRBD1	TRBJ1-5	CATSWDRGTYQPQHF	TGTGCCACCAGCTGGGACAGGGGGACGTATCAGCCCCAGCATTTT
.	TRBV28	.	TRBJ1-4	CASRPGTTNEKLFF	TGTGCCAGCAGACCCGGGACAACTAATGAAAAACTGTTTTTT
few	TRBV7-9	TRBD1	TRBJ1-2	CASSSPDRGGGYTF	TGTGCCAGCAGCTCCCCGGACAGGGGAGGCGGCTACACCTTC
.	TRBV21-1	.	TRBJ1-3	CASPRQGGNTIYF	TGTGCCAGCCCCAGGCAGGGTGGAAACACCATATATTTT
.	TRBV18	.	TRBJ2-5	CASSPQGGGQETQYF	TGTGCCAGCTCACCGCAGGGAGGGGGCCAAGAGACCCAGTACTTC
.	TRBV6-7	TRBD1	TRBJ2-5	CASSYSLVTDREGETQYF	TGTGCCAGCAGTTACTCCCTAGTGACGGACAGGGAAGGGGAGACCCAGTACTTC
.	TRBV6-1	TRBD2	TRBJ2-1	CASSEGGGIYNEQFF	TGTGCCAGCAGTGAAGGCGGGGGGATCTACAATGAGCAGTTCTTC
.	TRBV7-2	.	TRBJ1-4	CASSTQEREKLFF	TGTGCCAGCAGCACACAGGAGAGGGAAAAACTGTTTTTT
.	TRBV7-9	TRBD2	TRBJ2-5	CASSLVPGLAIQETQYF	TGTGCCAGCAGCTTAGTTCCGGGACTAGCGATTCAAGAGACCCAGTACTTC
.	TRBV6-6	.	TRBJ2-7	CASTRTEDYEQYF	TGTGCCAGCACTAGGACAGAGGACTACGAGCAGTACTTC
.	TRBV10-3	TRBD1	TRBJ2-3	CAISTSARQGLTTDTQYF	TGTGCCATCAGCACCAGTGCTCGACAGGGTTTGACCACAGATACGCAGTATTTT
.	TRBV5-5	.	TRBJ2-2	CASSLSGSSGELFF	TGTGCCAGCAGCTTGTCCGGGAGTTCCGGGGAGCTGTTTTTT
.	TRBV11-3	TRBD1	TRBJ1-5	CASSPGTGPNQPQHF	TGTGCCAGCAGCCCCGGGACAGGGCCCAATCAGCCCCAGCATTTT
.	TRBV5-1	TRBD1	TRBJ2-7	CASSFGTGGTYEQYF	TGCGCCAGCAGCTTCGGGACAGGGGGGACCTACGAGCAGTACTTC
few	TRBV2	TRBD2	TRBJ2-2	CASSSGASGSTGELFF	TGTGCCAGCAGTTCGGGGGCTAGCGGGAGCACCGGGGAGCTGTTTTTT
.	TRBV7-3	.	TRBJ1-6	CASSATGSSYNSPLHF	TGTGCCAGCAGCGCCACAGGGAGCTCCTATAATTCACCCCTCCACTTT
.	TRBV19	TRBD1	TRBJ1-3	CASSTRKGQPGNTIYF	TGTGCCAGTAGTACAAGAAAGGGACAGCCTGGAAACACCATATATTTT
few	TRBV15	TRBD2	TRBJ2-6	CATSAGGGGASGANVLTF	TGTGCCACCAGCGCGGGGGGAGGGGGGGCATCTGGGGCCAACGTCCTGACTTTC
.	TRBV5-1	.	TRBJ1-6	CASRLTGVTVNSPLHF	TGCGCCAGCAGATTGACAGGAGTAACGGTTAATTCACCCCTCCACTTT
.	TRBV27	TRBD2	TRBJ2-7	CASSRLAPTYEQYF	TGTGCCAGCAGCCGACTAGCGCCAACCTACGAGCAGTACTTC
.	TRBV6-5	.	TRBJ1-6	CASIGPGWNNSPLHF	TGTGCCAGCATTGGTCCAGGGTGGAATAATTCACCCCTCCACTTT
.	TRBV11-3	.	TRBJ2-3	CASSFLRGRVSTDTQYF	TGTGCCAGCAGCTTTCTCAGGGGCAGGGTGAGCACAGATACGCAGTATTTT
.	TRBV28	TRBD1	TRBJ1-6	CASSLGQGNSPLHF	TGTGCCAGCAGTTTAGGACAGGGAAATTCACCCCTCCACTTT
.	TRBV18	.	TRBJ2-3	CASSRDGGQRTITDTQYF	TGTGCCAGCTCTCGCGACGGGGGACAGCGTACCATAACAGATACGCAGTATTTT
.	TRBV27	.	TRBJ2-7	CASLGGEGQYF	TGTGCCAGCCTCGGGGGAGAAGGGCAGTACTTC
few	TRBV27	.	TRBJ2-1	CASSLWPSAYNEQFF	TGTGCCAGCAGTTTATGGCCTAGCGCTTACAATGAGCAGTTCTTC
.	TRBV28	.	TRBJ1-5	CASSPDSNTGSGNQPQHF	TGTGCCAGCAGTCCCGACTCGAACACCGGATCTGGCAATCAGCCCCAGCATTTT
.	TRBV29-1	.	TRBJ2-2	CSVLSTGANTGELFF	TGCAGCGTCCTTTCGACGGGGGCGAACACCGGGGAGCTGTTTTTT
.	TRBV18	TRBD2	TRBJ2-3	CASSPRSGRSTDTQYF	TGTGCCAGCTCACCAAGAAGCGGGAGAAGCACAGATACGCAGTATTTT
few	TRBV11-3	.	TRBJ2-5	CASSSELAGLQYF	TGTGCCAGCAGCTCAGAATTGGCGGGGCTGCAGTACTTC
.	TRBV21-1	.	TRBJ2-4	CARTGLAGYIQYF	TGTGCCAGGACCGGACTAGCGGGGTACATTCAGTACTTC
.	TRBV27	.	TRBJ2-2	CASSLQLAGELFF	TGTGCCAGCAGTTTACAGCTAGCAGGGGAGCTGTTTTTT
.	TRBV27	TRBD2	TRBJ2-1	CASSSGLANNEQFF	TGTGCCAGCAGTTCTGGACTAGCGAACAATGAGCAGTTCTTC
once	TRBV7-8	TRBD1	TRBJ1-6	CASSADRGNSPLHF	TGTGCCAGCAGCGCGGACAGGGGTAATTCACCCCTCCACTTT
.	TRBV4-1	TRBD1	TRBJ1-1	CASSRQGQGNTEAFF	TGCGCCAGCAGCCGACAGGGACAGGGGAACACTGAAGCTTTCTTT
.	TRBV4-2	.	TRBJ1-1	CASSQDLIGDTEAFF	TGTGCCAGCAGCCAAGATCTTATAGGGGACACTGAAGCTTTCTTT
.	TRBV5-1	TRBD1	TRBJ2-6	CASSSVGQASSGANVLTF	TGCGCCAGCAGCTCCGTCGGACAGGCCAGCTCTGGGGCCAACGTCCTGACTTTC
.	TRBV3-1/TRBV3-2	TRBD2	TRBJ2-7	CASSRGRSYEQYF	TGTGCCAGCAGCCGCGGGAGAAGTTACGAGCAGTACTTC
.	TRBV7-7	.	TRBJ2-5	CASSSELLKTQYF	TGTGCTAGCAGCTCCGAGCTTCTGAAGACCCAGTACTTC
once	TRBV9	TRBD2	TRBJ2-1	CASSPRALAGVRNEQFF	TGTGCCAGCAGCCCCAGGGCGCTAGCGGGAGTTCGCAATGAGCAGTTCTTC
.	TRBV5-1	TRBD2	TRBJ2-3	CASNPQAGMVDTQYF	TGCGCGAGCAACCCCCAAGCGGGAATGGTTGATACGCAGTATTTT
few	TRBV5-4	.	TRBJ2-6	CASSFEASGANVLTF	TGTGCCAGCAGCTTTGAAGCCTCTGGGGCCAACGTCCTGACTTTC
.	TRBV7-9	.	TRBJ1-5	CASSLGTAGQPQHF	TGTGCCAGCAGCTTAGGGACGGCGGGGCAGCCCCAGCATTTT
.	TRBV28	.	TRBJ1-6	CASSFSGQPNSPLHF	TGTGCCAGCAGTTTTTCCGGACAGCCTAATTCACCCCTCCACTTT
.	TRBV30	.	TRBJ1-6	CAWSVRNLDNSPLHF	TGTGCCTGGAGTGTCAGAAACCTGGATAATTCACCCCTCCACTTT
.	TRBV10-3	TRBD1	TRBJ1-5	CAISGSDRDQPQHF	TGTGCCATCAGTGGGTCAGACAGGGATCAGCCCCAGCATTTT
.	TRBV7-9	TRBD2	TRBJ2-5	CASSLSAGGETQYF	TGTGCCAGCAGCTTAAGCGCCGGGGGGGAGACCCAGTACTTC